What follows describes a single TCR beta chain. The V end was cut by 6 bases, the J end by 1 base, with 9 bases between. The V gene's germline CDR1 is MNHEY and CDR2 SVGAGI. CDR3 size: 14 residues. One entry per CDR3 protein results from TCRdb running MiXCR on the RT-PCR reads. The sample holds about 150,000 distinct CDR3 sequences, over 35% seen once. These data originate in a study of patients and donors after allogeneic stem cell transplantation. This rearrangement joins TRBV6-5 to TRBJ1-4; no clear D gene. This receptor was obtained from a human donor who was either an allogeneic HSCT recipient or a stem cell or donor lymphocyte infusion donor (not recorded which). It is not recorded whose cells these are; they may come from a transplant donor. Sequenced input: blood, either unsorted or a sorted T cell fraction (not recorded which). The CDR3 reads CASRPSQTNEKLFF. The CDR3 DNA reads TGTGCCAGCAGACCGAGCCAAACTAATGAAAAACTGTTTTTT.